The next 19 T cell receptor beta chains were all read from a single sample in a study of identical twins. TCRdb itself ran the 5' RACE reads through MiXCR, one entry per CDR3 protein. This table holds about 530,000 distinct CDR3 sequences, 15% found once. This same sample was also taken into another study, of yellow fever vaccine responses in identical twins.

Sequenced material: CD4+ T cells sorted from blood. These receptors all stem from a woman aged 18-35 years in good health.

V gene TRBV14 combines with J gene TRBJ2-1; D might be TRBD1 or TRBD2, each matching 5 bases. Germline V gene lookup returns CDR1 SGHDN and CDR2 FVKESK. This CDR3 region has 17 residues. Trimming pared 3 bases from V and 3 bases from J, leaving 18 bases between. Here the CDR3 reads CASSHRAGASIYNEQFF. Written as DNA, the CDR3 is TGTGCCAGCAGCCACCGTGCCGGGGCGTCCATCTACAATGAGCAGTTCTTC.

This chain links TRBV20-1 with TRBJ1-2; the match to TRBD1 covers 9 bases. This CDR3 contains 18 residues. Germline V gives CDR1 DFQATT, CDR2 SNEGSKA (reference sequence). V lost 6 bases to trimming and J lost 4 bases; unmatched junction nucleotides: 21. In DNA form, the CDR3 reads TGCAGTGCACCCCTCCCGAGACAGGGGGGACCGGGTCGCTATGGCTACACCTTC. This encodes CSAPLPRQGGPGRYGYTF.

The chain recombines TRBV6-1 with TRBJ2-3; 8 nucleotides match TRBD2. Germline V CDR1 and CDR2: MNHNS, SASEGT. V was clipped by 6 bases and J by 0 bases; unmatched bases: 8. The CDR3 loop spans 16 amino acids. The DNA for the CDR3 is TGTGCCAGCAGCCCCCAGATAGCGGGGAGCACAGATACGCAGTATTTT. This encodes CASSPQIAGSTDTQYF.

In this sample, this clonotype turned up a few times. J is TRBJ2-1 and V is TRBV7-8; no clear D. CDR1 and CDR2 from the germline V gene are SGHVS and FQNEAQ. V was trimmed by 2 bases and J by 0 bases, leaving 14 bases between them. The CDR3 covers 17 residues. CDR3 sequence (DNA): TGTGCCAGCAGCTTAAACTTGGCGCGGAGCTCCTACAATGAGCAGTTCTTC. Translating it yields CASSLNLARSSYNEQFF.

The gene calls are TRBV5-6 and TRBJ2-7; D gene unclear. The V and J ends lost 1 base and 6 bases respectively, with 11 bases between them. The CDR3 has 13 residues. Germline CDR1 SGHDT, CDR2 YYEEEE. The CDR3 region is CASSLSGPSEQYF. The CDR3 bases are TGTGCCAGCAGCTTGAGTGGCCCATCCGAGCAGTACTTC.

This clonotype showed up just a few times. The genes are TRBV3-1 and TRBJ2-2; D gene ambiguous. From germline, CDR1 is LGHDT and CDR2 YNNKEL (reference sequence). The V end was cut by 6 bases, the J end by 6 bases, with 5 bases between. The CDR3 consists of 11 residues. Here the CDR3 reads CASRGPGELFF. The CDR3 DNA is TGTGCCAGCAGGGGTCCCGGGGAGCTGTTTTTT.

The J gene is TRBJ2-1, the V gene TRBV3-1; D gene unclear. The V gene lost 0 bases and the J gene lost 0 bases, with 9 bases spanning the gap. CDR3 size: 16 residues. CDR1 LGHDT and CDR2 YNNKEL come from the germline V gene (reference sequence). The CDR3 sequence is CASSQDRLSSYNEQFF. CDR3 sequence (DNA): TGTGCCAGCAGCCAAGATAGACTTAGCTCCTACAATGAGCAGTTCTTC.

This clonotype showed up many times. The rearrangement joins TRBV12-3 or TRBV12-4 to TRBJ2-1; TRBD2 agrees at 7 bases. After removal of 3 bases from V and 3 bases from J, the junction contained 8 bases not matched to a gene. This CDR3 comprises 16 residues. Here the CDR3 DNA reads TGTGCCAGCAGTTTTGCCCGTGGCGGGGGCTACAATGAGCAGTTCTTC. This translates into CASSFARGGGYNEQFF.

The rearrangement uses TRBV20-1 and TRBJ2-5; the match to TRBD2 covers 16 bases. Germline V gene data show CDR1 as DFQATT and CDR2 as SNEGSKA (reference sequence). V trimming: 5 bases; J trimming: 4 bases; junction bases outside the gene matches: 7. The CDR3 is 16 residues long. CDR3 protein: CSAHPGLAGGRETQYF. CDR3 DNA: TGCAGTGCTCACCCGGGACTAGCGGGGGGGCGAGAGACCCAGTACTTC.

The J gene is TRBJ1-5, the V gene TRBV12-3 or TRBV12-4, with D possibly matching TRBD1 (6 bases). The V end lost 1 base, the J end lost 5 bases, and 15 bases lay between the germline ends. The CDR3 is made up of 16 amino acids. Written as DNA, the CDR3 is TGTGCCAGCAGTTTAGTGTCCCAGGGGTTGGATCAGCCCCAGCATTTT. This codes for CASSLVSQGLDQPQHF.

There are a few counts of this clonotype. The CDR3 coding sequence is TGTGCCAGCAGTTATGGACAGGGGGCCTACGAGCAGTACGTC. Amino acid sequence: CASSYGQGAYEQYV. The chain is built from TRBV2 and TRBJ2-7; TRBD1 agrees at 10 bases. The trim removed 5 bases at V and 2 bases at J, leaving 3 bases unmatched. In germline, CDR1 is SNHLY, CDR2 FYNNEI. CDR3 length equals 14 residues.

This clonotype has only a few counts. This chain links TRBV20-1 with TRBJ2-1; 8 bases are shared with TRBD2. Germline V CDR1 and CDR2: DFQATT, SNEGSKA (reference sequence). This CDR3 is built from 14 residues. V gave up 7 bases and J gave up 0 bases; unmatched junction bases: 5. The CDR3 here is CSGQRGHSYNEQFF. In DNA, the CDR3 is TGCAGTGGGCAGCGGGGGCACTCCTACAATGAGCAGTTCTTC.

J is TRBJ1-1 and V is TRBV19; perhaps TRBD1 as D (5 bases). The CDR3 sequence is 14 residues long. The V end lost 6 bases, the J end lost 4 bases, and 15 bases lay between the germline ends. The germline gives CDR1 LNHDA, CDR2 SQIVND (reference sequence). CDR3 DNA sequence: TGTGCCAGTAGGGAGGCAGGGTTGACCACTGAAGCTTTCTTT. It specifies CASREAGLTTEAFF.

V gene TRBV5-1 combines with J gene TRBJ2-3, with 9 bases lining up with TRBD2. With V trimmed by 4 bases and J by 3 bases, 12 bases remained unmatched. Germline CDR1 SGHRS, CDR2 YFSETQ. This CDR3 has 17 residues. The CDR3 DNA reads TGCGCCAGCAGCCCCGTGCGGGGGGGCCGGGGGACAGATACGCAGTATTTT. It yields the protein CASSPVRGGRGTDTQYF.

This clonotype was found a few times. This chain links TRBV28 with TRBJ2-7, with no clear D. CDR1 and CDR2 from the germline V gene are MDHEN and SYDVKM. The CDR3 has 13 amino acids. Deletions cut 3 bases from V and 1 base from J, with 7 bases between. The CDR3, as DNA: TGTGCCAGCAGTTTTAGGCAGTCCTACGAGCAGTACGTC. Translating it yields CASSFRQSYEQYV.

Only a few counts were recorded for this clonotype. The chain joins TRBV29-1 to TRBJ2-7; 11 nucleotides line up with TRBD2. J was trimmed by 2 bases and V by 3 bases; bases with no gene match: 3. The CDR3 length is 14 residues. CDR1 is SQVTM and CDR2 is ANQGSEA in the germline V gene. Here the CDR3 DNA reads TGCAGCGTTGATGGGACTAGCGGTACCTACGAGCAGTACGTC. The encoded protein is CSVDGTSGTYEQYV.

The chain is built from TRBV6-5 and TRBJ2-3; 11 bases agree with TRBD2. Germline CDR1 MNHEY, CDR2 SVGAGI. V lost 7 bases to trimming and J lost 3 bases; unmatched junction nucleotides: 6. This CDR3 contains 15 residues. The CDR3: CASTHRLAGTDTQYF. DNA for the CDR3: TGTGCCAGCACTCATCGACTAGCGGGGACAGATACGCAGTATTTT.

This clonotype was seen a few times. The chain links TRBV5-5 to TRBJ2-1; D may be TRBD2 (6 bases). The CDR3 extends over 15 amino acids. The V and J ends lost 1 base and 0 bases respectively, with 8 bases between them. The germline V gene has CDR1 SGHKS and CDR2 YYEKEE (reference sequence). CDR3 nucleotides: TGTGCCAGCAGCTTGCGACTAGGCTCCTACAATGAGCAGTTCTTC. Residues: CASSLRLGSYNEQFF.

This clonotype was seen a handful of times. J is TRBJ2-5 and V is TRBV5-5; the D gene could be TRBD1 or TRBD2 (5 bases each). The germline V gene encodes CDR1 SGHKS and CDR2 YYEKEE (reference sequence). The CDR3 extends over 14 amino acids. The V gene lost 0 bases and the J gene lost 7 bases, with 13 bases spanning the gap. The DNA of the CDR3 is TGTGCCAGCAGCTTGGGGCCCCGGGACGGGACCCAGTACTTC. Translating gives CASSLGPRDGTQYF.